This T cell receptor beta chain stems from a study of cytomegalovirus exposure and HLA in healthy donors. For the study at large: The approximately 130 validation repertoires and the roughly 700 first-cohort repertoires shared a platform, a later analysis reported. The study, taken as a whole, reports: Reports credit the classifier with highly specific, highly sensitive diagnosis of cytomegalovirus status. The study recorded 160 or so TCR beta chains that were cytomegalovirus-associated.

Donors came from a validation cohort of 90 to 150 subjects, distinct from the first 666-subject cohort. This clone came up once. Antigen specificity is unknown. The germline V gene encodes CDR1 SGHDT and CDR2 YYEEEE. Trimming left V 4 bases short and J 5 bases short, with 12 bases between. This CDR3 region has 14 residues. This table comes from immunoSEQ multiplex PCR, and its TCRdb copy is limited to in-frame clones, with some not included. Of approximately 120,000 clones in the sample, approximately 91% were seen once. This TCR was recovered from a young woman in good health and CMV-seronegative. The V gene is TRBV5-6, the J gene TRBJ1-4; D perhaps matches TRBD1 (6 bases). Sequencing input: PBMCs. The CDR3 DNA reads as TGTGCCAGCAGCCCCGGGACACAAAATGAAAAACTGTTTTTT. It is translated as CASSPGTQNEKLFF.